This T cell receptor beta chain was captured by sequencing in a study of graft-versus-host responses after intestinal transplantation. Looking at the study overall: Among the recipients, transplants were multivisceral, liver-intestinal, or isolated intestinal. Study-wide points: Recipient-marrow GvH clones were detected, some having first appeared in ileum or blood. Across patients carrying graft-donor T cell macrochimerism, allografts held high graft-versus-host to host-versus-graft clonal ratios.

Note on this clone: Its antigen is not identified.

Looked up from germline, CDR1 is LNHDA and CDR2 is SQIVND (reference sequence). V lost 4 bases and J 1 base, leaving 5 bases between the germline ends. The CDR3 contains 13 residues. The method was immunoSEQ multiplex PCR; TCRdb's version includes in-frame clones alone and lacks a portion of them. The sample carries around 24,000 clones, 82% recorded once. This specimen consisted of unstimulated CD8+ T cells sorted from spleen or lymph node cells, obtained before transplant. This clonotype was sampled from a human donor who was the organ donor for an intestinal transplant. The J gene is TRBJ2-4, the V gene TRBV19; tentatively, D is TRBD1 (5 bases). The CDR3 bases are TGTGCCAGTAGTACAGGGGCCAAAAACATTCAGTACTTC. This encodes CASSTGAKNIQYF.